This T cell receptor beta chain appears in the sequencing data of a study of shared clonotypes between healthy human individuals. V was trimmed by 1 base and J by 2 bases, leaving 11 bases between them. The CDR3 extends over 16 amino acids. The germline CDR1 and CDR2 sequences are SEHNR and FQNEAQ (reference sequence). Each subset's genomic DNA was split evenly across several immunoSEQ plates. Method: immunoSEQ multiplex PCR; TCRdb's copy keeps in-frame clones and lacks some. The sample records over 400,000 clones, more than 75% being singletons. The chain joins TRBV7-9 to TRBJ2-2; D is undetermined. Sequenced sample: PBMCs. This receptor was obtained from a woman aged 40 to 49 in good health. Some clones in this sample may be carry-over from other donors' samples. CDR3 amino acids: CASSLEPADNTGELFF. CDR3 sequence (DNA): TGTGCCAGCAGCTTAGAGCCGGCAGATAACACCGGGGAGCTGTTTTTT.